Here is one T cell receptor beta chain with its context. Its antigen is unknown. Time point denoted: week 23, last vaccination. Vaccine doses each comprised 300 ug of mutant IDH1 20-mer peptide, with topical imiquimod. This sample stems from a study of a mutant IDH1 vaccine in newly diagnosed glioma. Points from the study as a whole: Vaccination induced immune responses in around 93% of patients.

This table comes from immunoSEQ multiplex PCR, and its TCRdb copy is limited to in-frame clones, with some not included. The top ten clones hold roughly 8.1% of a sample with about 53,000 clones, approximately 78% of them seen once. Material: PBMCs, obtained from a glioma patient whose treatment included an IDH1 peptide vaccine. The source of this sequence is a woman aged 40 to 50 with glioma. Some clones in this sample may be carry-over from other donors' samples.

CDR3 residues: CASSGLAGGRGEQFF. Written as DNA, the CDR3 is TGTGCCAGCAGCGGACTAGCGGGGGGGCGAGGCGAGCAGTTCTTC. This sequence joins TRBV9 and TRBJ2-1; 14 bases map to TRBD2. Germline V lookup: CDR1 SGDLS, CDR2 YYNGEE. The CDR3 length is 15 residues. V shed 3 bases and J 10 bases; nucleotides not matched to a gene: 6.